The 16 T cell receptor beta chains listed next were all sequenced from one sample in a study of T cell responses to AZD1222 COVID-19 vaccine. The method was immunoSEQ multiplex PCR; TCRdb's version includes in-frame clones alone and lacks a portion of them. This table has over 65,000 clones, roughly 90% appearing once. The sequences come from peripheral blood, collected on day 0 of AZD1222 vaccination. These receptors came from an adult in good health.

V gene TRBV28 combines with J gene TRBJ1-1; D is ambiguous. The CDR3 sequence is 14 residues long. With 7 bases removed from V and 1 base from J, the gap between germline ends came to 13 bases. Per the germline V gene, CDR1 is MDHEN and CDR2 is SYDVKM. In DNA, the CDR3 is TGTGCCAGCAACTCCCCGGGAGGGAACACTGAAGCTTTCTTT. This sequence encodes CASNSPGGNTEAFF.

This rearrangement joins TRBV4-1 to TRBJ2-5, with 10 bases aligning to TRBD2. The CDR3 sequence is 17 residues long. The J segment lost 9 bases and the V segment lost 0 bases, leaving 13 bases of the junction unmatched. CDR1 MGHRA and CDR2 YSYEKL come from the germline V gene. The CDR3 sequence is CASSQENSGGPSKSQYF. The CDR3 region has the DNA TGCGCCAGCAGCCAAGAAAATAGCGGGGGGCCCAGTAAGTCCCAGTACTTC.

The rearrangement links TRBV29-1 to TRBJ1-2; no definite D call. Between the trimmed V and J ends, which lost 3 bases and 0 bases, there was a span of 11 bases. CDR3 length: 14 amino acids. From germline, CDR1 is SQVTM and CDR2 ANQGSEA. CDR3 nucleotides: TGCAGCGTTGATGCTGGGCTAGCTAACTATGGCTACACCTTC. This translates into CSVDAGLANYGYTF.

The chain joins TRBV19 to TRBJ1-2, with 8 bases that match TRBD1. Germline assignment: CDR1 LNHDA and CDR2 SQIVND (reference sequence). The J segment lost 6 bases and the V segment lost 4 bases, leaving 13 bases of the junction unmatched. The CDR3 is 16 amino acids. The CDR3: CASSRGGGQGKDGYTF. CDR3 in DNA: TGTGCCAGTAGTAGGGGAGGTGGACAGGGTAAAGATGGCTACACCTTC. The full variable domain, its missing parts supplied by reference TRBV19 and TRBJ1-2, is DGGITQSPKYLFRKEGQNVTLSCEQNLNHDAMYWYRQDPGQGLRLIYYSQIVNDFQKGDIAEGYSVSREKKESFPLTVTSAQKNPTAFYLCASSRGGGQGKDGYTFGSGTRLTVV.

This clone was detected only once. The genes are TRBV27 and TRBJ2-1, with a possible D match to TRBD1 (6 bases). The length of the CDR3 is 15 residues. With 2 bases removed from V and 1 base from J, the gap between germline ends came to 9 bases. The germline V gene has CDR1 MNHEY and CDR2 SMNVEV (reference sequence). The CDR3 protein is CASSLVQGSYNEQFF. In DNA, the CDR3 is TGTGCCAGCAGTTTAGTCCAGGGGTCCTACAATGAGCAGTTCTTC.

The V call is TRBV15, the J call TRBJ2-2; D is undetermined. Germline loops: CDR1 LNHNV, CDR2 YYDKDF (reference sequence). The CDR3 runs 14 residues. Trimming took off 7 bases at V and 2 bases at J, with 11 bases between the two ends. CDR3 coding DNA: TGTGCCACCACCCTGGGCGGTAACACCGGGGAGCTGTTTTTT. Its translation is CATTLGGNTGELFF.

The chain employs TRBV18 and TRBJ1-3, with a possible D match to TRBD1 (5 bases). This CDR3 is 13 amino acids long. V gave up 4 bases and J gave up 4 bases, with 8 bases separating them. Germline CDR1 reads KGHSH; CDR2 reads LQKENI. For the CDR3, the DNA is TGTGCCAGCTCACTAGGGACCGGAAACACCATATATTTT. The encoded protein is CASSLGTGNTIYF.

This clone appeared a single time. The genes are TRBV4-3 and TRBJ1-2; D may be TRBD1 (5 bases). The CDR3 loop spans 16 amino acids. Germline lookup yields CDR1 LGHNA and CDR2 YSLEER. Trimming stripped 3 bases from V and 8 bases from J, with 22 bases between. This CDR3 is CASSQDATSPGPGYTF. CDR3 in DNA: TGCGCCAGCAGCCAGGACGCTACCTCCCCGGGACCCGGCTACACCTTC.

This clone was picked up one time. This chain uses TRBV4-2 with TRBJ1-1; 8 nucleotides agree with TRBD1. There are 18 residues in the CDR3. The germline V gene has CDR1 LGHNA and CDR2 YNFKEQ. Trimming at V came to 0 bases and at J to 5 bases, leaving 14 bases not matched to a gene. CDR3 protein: CASSQDLSGGDLKTEAFF. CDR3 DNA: TGTGCCAGCAGCCAAGATCTATCAGGGGGCGATCTTAAGACTGAAGCTTTCTTT.

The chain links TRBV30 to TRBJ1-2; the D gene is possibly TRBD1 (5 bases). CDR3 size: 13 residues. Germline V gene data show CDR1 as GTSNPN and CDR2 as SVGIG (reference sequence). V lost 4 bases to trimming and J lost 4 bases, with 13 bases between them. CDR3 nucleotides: TGTGCCTGGACGCTACCGGGGGTCTATGGCTACACCTTC. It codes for CAWTLPGVYGYTF.

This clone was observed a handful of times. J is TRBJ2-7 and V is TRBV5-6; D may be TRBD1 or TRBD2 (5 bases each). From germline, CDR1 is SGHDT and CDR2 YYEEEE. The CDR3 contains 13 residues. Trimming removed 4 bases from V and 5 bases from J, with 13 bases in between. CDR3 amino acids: CASSEYRRDEQYF. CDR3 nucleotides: TGTGCCAGCAGCGAATACAGGCGGGACGAGCAGTACTTC. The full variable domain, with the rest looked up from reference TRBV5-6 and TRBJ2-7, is DAGVTQSPTHLIKTRGQQVTLRCSPKSGHDTVSWYQQALGQGPQFIFQYYEEEERQRGNFPDRFSGHQFPNYSSELNVNALLLGDSALYLCASSEYRRDEQYFGPGTRLTVT.

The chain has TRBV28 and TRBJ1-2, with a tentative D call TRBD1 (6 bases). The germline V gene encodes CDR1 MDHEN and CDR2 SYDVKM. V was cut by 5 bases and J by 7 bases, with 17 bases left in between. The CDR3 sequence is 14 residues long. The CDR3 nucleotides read TGTGCCAGCAGTCCCCCGGGGGCAGTGCCTGGCTACACCTTC. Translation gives CASSPPGAVPGYTF.

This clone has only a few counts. CDR3 in amino acids: CASSKGLIVETQYF. For the CDR3, the DNA is TGTGCCAGCAGCAAGGGGCTAATCGTAGAGACCCAGTACTTC. The genes are TRBV7-2 and TRBJ2-5; D perhaps matches TRBD1 (5 bases). The CDR3 covers 14 residues. V dropped 5 bases and J dropped 4 bases, with 14 bases sitting between them. In germline, CDR1 is SGHTA, CDR2 FQGNSA. Together with reference TRBV7-2 and TRBJ2-5, the CDR3 gives the full variable domain: GAGVSQSPSNKVTEKGKDVELRCDPISGHTALYWYRQSLGQGLEFLIYFQGNSAPDKSGLPSDRFSAERTGGSVSTLTIQRTQQEDSAVYLCASSKGLIVETQYFGPGTRLLVL.

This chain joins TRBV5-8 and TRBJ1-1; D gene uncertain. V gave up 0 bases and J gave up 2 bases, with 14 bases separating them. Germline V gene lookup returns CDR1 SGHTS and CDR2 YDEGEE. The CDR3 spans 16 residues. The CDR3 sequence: CASSLGIRFFNTEAFF. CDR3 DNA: TGTGCCAGCAGCTTGGGGATCAGGTTCTTTAACACTGAAGCTTTCTTT.

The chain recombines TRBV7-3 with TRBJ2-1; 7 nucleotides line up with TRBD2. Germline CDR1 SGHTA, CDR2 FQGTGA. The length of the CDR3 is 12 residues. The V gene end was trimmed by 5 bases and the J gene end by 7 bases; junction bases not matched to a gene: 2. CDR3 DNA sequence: TGTGCCAGCAGCCCCGGGGGGAATGAGCAGTTCTTC. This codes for CASSPGGNEQFF.

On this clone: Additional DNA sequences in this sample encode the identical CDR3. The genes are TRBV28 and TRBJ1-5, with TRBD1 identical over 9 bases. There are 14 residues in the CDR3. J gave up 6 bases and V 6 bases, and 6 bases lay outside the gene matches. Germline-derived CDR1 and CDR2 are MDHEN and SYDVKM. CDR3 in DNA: TGTGCCAGCAGGGGACAGGGAGGGGGTCAGCCCCAGCATTTT. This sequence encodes CASRGQGGGQPQHF.